Sequencing of this T cell receptor (beta chain) was carried out in a study of a mutant IDH1 vaccine in newly diagnosed glioma. About the study: The study gave patients eight vaccinations in weeks 1, 3, 5, 7, 11, 15, 19, 23. Radiotherapy, temozolomide, or both had been given previously, and both were given to most.

The V and J ends lost 4 bases and 2 bases, in that order; junction bases with no gene match: 7. The length of the CDR3 is 17 residues. Germline V gives CDR1 MNHNS, CDR2 SASEGT. Method: immunoSEQ multiplex PCR; TCRdb's copy keeps in-frame clones and lacks some. The sample includes around 49,000 clones, over 75% of them seen just once. Sample time point: week 5, during vaccination. Every single dose of the vaccine, 300 ug of mutant IDH1 20-mer peptide, came with topical imiquimod. About this clone itself: The target antigen is unknown.

The chain combines TRBV6-1 with TRBJ2-5; 13 bases match TRBD2. This TCR was recovered from a man in his forties or fifties with glioma. Sequenced material: PBMCs, taken from a glioma patient whose treatment included an IDH1 peptide vaccine. As DNA, the CDR3 is TGTGCCAGCAGTGGAGGCCGGACTAGCGGGGGACAAGAGACCCAGTACTTC. Translating gives CASSGGRTSGGQETQYF.